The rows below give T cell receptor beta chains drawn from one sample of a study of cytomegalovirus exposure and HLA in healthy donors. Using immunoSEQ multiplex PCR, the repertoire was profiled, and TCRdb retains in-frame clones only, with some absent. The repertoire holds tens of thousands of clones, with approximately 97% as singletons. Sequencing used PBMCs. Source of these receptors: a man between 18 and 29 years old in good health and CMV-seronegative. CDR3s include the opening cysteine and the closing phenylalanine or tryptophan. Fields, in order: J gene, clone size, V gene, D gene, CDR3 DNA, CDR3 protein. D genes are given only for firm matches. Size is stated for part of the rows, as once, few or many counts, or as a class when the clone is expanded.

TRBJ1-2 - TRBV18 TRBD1 TGTGCCAGCTCAGTTACGACCGGGACAGGTTATGGCTACACCTTC CASSVTTGTGYGYTF
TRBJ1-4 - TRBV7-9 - TGTGCCAGCAGCTTAGGAGGGGACACGTTTGAAAAACTGTTTTTT CASSLGGDTFEKLFF
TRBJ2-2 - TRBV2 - TGTGCCAGCAGTGAGGGCAGTCCGAACACCGGGGAGCTGTTTTTT CASSEGSPNTGELFF
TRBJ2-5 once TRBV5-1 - TGCGCCAGCAGCGAAGACAGGCTTCAAGAGACCCAGTACTTC CASSEDRLQETQYF
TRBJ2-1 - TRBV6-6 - TGTGCCAGCAGTTACTCCCCGGGAATCTCCTACAATGAGCAGTTCTTC CASSYSPGISYNEQFF
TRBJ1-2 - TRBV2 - TGTGCCAGCCGGGGGGCTAATGGCTACACCTTC CASRGANGYTF
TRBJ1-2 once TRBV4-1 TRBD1 TGCGCCAGCAGCTTACGACAGGGGGGAGAGTATGGCTACACCTTC CASSLRQGGEYGYTF
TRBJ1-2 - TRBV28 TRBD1 TGTGCCAGCAGTTTAGGGACAGGGACTAACTATGGCTACACCTTC CASSLGTGTNYGYTF
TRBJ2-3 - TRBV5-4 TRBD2 TGTGCCAGCAGCTTGCGAACGGGAGGACGGACAGATACGCAGTATTTT CASSLRTGGRTDTQYF
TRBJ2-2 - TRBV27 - TGTGCCAGCAGTTTCGAGGGAGCCCCGAACACCGGGGAGCTGTTTTTT CASSFEGAPNTGELFF
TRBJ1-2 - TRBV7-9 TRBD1 TGTGCCAGCAGCGGGAGGGACAGGGGAGTCGTGGACTATGGCTACACCTTC CASSGRDRGVVDYGYTF
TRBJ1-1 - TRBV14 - TGTGCCAGCAGCCAGAGTATCGTGAACACTGAAGCTTTCTTT CASSQSIVNTEAFF
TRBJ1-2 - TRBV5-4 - TGTGCCAGCAGCTGGAAGGGGGACTATGGCTACACCTTC CASSWKGDYGYTF